A selection of T cell receptor beta chains follows, all from one sample in a study of T cells after yellow fever vaccination. TCRdb re-analysed the 5' RACE reads in MiXCR, keeping a single row per CDR3 protein. The data contain a few hundred thousand distinct CDR3 sequences, 3.5% to 4.5% of them singletons. This specimen consisted of PBMCs, obtained 5 days after the yellow fever booster vaccination. The receptor set was obtained from a young man who received the YFV17D yellow fever vaccine. Each CDR3 is given with its conserved first and last residue. A D gene is named only where the DNA matches it firmly. Size values are once, few and many counts, or a class for expanded clones, and some rows have none.

j_call: TRBJ2-2
v_call: TRBV12-3/TRBV12-4
clone_size: NA
d_call: NA
cdr3_nt: TGTGCCAGCTGGCAGAACACCGGGGAGCTGTTTTTT
cdr3_aa: CASWQNTGELFF

j_call: TRBJ2-1
v_call: TRBV7-3
clone_size: many
d_call: TRBD2
cdr3_nt: TGTGCCAGCAGCTTAGAAGCGGGGGCCCCGGGGGGGCAGTTCTTC
cdr3_aa: CASSLEAGAPGGQFF

j_call: TRBJ2-2
v_call: TRBV28
clone_size: few
d_call: NA
cdr3_nt: TGTGCCAGCAGTTTAACGGGGCAGCGGGGGGAGCTGTTTTTT
cdr3_aa: CASSLTGQRGELFF

j_call: TRBJ1-2
v_call: TRBV7-9
clone_size: NA
d_call: TRBD1
cdr3_nt: TGTGCCAGCAGCTGGGACAGGGGAGAAGTTAGCTACACCTTC
cdr3_aa: CASSWDRGEVSYTF

j_call: TRBJ2-2
v_call: TRBV20-1
clone_size: many
d_call: NA
cdr3_nt: TGCAGTGCCATAACCGGGACCACAACCGGGGAGCTGTTTTTT
cdr3_aa: CSAITGTTTGELFF

j_call: TRBJ2-5
v_call: TRBV27
clone_size: many
d_call: TRBD1
cdr3_nt: TGTGCCAGCAGAGGATGGGACAGGACCCAAGAGACCCAGTACTTC
cdr3_aa: CASRGWDRTQETQYF

j_call: TRBJ2-7
v_call: TRBV7-2
clone_size: few
d_call: NA
cdr3_nt: TGTGCCAGCAGGGGGGGTAGGTACGAGCAGTACTTC
cdr3_aa: CASRGGRYEQYF

j_call: TRBJ2-3
v_call: TRBV4-3
clone_size: few
d_call: TRBD2
cdr3_nt: TGCGCCAGCAGCCAATTTAGCGGGGGGGCTACAGATACGCAGTATTTT
cdr3_aa: CASSQFSGGATDTQYF

j_call: TRBJ2-1
v_call: TRBV20-1
clone_size: NA
d_call: NA
cdr3_nt: TGCAGTGCTAGAGAGGGGCCTACGTCCTACAATGAGCAGTTCTTC
cdr3_aa: CSAREGPTSYNEQFF

j_call: TRBJ2-5
v_call: TRBV5-1
clone_size: NA
d_call: NA
cdr3_nt: TGCGCCAGCAGTTTCGGCCCCGGGGGTCAAGAGACCCAGTACTTC
cdr3_aa: CASSFGPGGQETQYF

j_call: TRBJ2-1
v_call: TRBV5-1
clone_size: many
d_call: TRBD2
cdr3_nt: TGCGCCAGCAGCCACCATAGCGGGGGGGCCAGTTTGGGGCAGTTCTTC
cdr3_aa: CASSHHSGGASLGQFF

j_call: TRBJ2-3
v_call: TRBV29-1
clone_size: NA
d_call: TRBD1
cdr3_nt: TGCAGCGTTGAAGACTGGACAGGGAGTACGGATACGCAGTATTTT
cdr3_aa: CSVEDWTGSTDTQYF

j_call: TRBJ2-3
v_call: TRBV7-2
clone_size: NA
d_call: NA
cdr3_nt: TGTGCCAGCAGCCTACCGGGAGAACCCACGACAGATACGCAGTATTTT
cdr3_aa: CASSLPGEPTTDTQYF

j_call: TRBJ1-1
v_call: TRBV6-2/TRBV6-3
clone_size: few
d_call: TRBD1
cdr3_nt: TGTGCCAGCAGAACCGGGACAGGGGCCGAAGCTTTCTTT
cdr3_aa: CASRTGTGAEAFF

j_call: TRBJ2-3
v_call: TRBV7-9
clone_size: NA
d_call: NA
cdr3_nt: TGTGCCAGCAGCTTAAGGGGGACTAGCACAGATACGCAGTATTTT
cdr3_aa: CASSLRGTSTDTQYF

j_call: TRBJ2-7
v_call: TRBV4-1
clone_size: NA
d_call: NA
cdr3_nt: TGCGCCAGCAGCCAAGCGGTGAGCTCCTACGAGCAGTACTTC
cdr3_aa: CASSQAVSSYEQYF

j_call: TRBJ2-2
v_call: TRBV29-1
clone_size: few
d_call: NA
cdr3_nt: TGCAGCGTTGAGCCCAACACCGGGGAGCTGTTTTTT
cdr3_aa: CSVEPNTGELFF

j_call: TRBJ2-5
v_call: TRBV5-1
clone_size: NA
d_call: TRBD2
cdr3_nt: TGCGCCAGCAGCTTGTTCTTTCTAGCGGAAGAGACCCAGTACTTC
cdr3_aa: CASSLFFLAEETQYF

j_call: TRBJ2-3
v_call: TRBV7-6
clone_size: NA
d_call: NA
cdr3_nt: TGTGCCAGCAGCTTAGCGCAGGGGCCCTCTTCAGATACGCAGTATTTT
cdr3_aa: CASSLAQGPSSDTQYF

j_call: TRBJ2-1
v_call: TRBV4-2
clone_size: few
d_call: TRBD2
cdr3_nt: TGTGCCAGCAGCCAAGATGGCACTAGCGGGGGGTACAATGAGCAGTTCTTC
cdr3_aa: CASSQDGTSGGYNEQFF

j_call: TRBJ1-4
v_call: TRBV25-1
clone_size: few
d_call: NA
cdr3_nt: TGTGCCAGCAGCTCAGGGGTTTCAAATGAAAAACTGTTTTTT
cdr3_aa: CASSSGVSNEKLFF

j_call: TRBJ1-1
v_call: TRBV5-4
clone_size: NA
d_call: NA
cdr3_nt: TGTGCCAGCAGCGGCGGACGCCGCGAGATGAACACTGAAGCTTTCTTT
cdr3_aa: CASSGGRREMNTEAFF

j_call: TRBJ2-1
v_call: TRBV10-3
clone_size: NA
d_call: TRBD2
cdr3_nt: TGTGCCATCAGCGTGACTAGCGGGGGGGCCTATGAGCAGTTCTTC
cdr3_aa: CAISVTSGGAYEQFF

j_call: TRBJ2-3
v_call: TRBV9
clone_size: NA
d_call: NA
cdr3_nt: TGTGCCAGCAGCGTAAGGCTGTCAGCCACAGATACGCAGTATTTT
cdr3_aa: CASSVRLSATDTQYF

j_call: TRBJ1-6
v_call: TRBV7-2
clone_size: NA
d_call: NA
cdr3_nt: TGTGCCAGCAGCTTAGCGTCCCAGGCACCCCTCCACTTT
cdr3_aa: CASSLASQAPLHF

j_call: TRBJ2-5
v_call: TRBV7-2
clone_size: many
d_call: TRBD2
cdr3_nt: TGTGCCAGCAGCTTAATCGCCGGGCGGGGGGGCCAAGAGACCCAGTACTTC
cdr3_aa: CASSLIAGRGGQETQYF

j_call: TRBJ2-3
v_call: TRBV11-3
clone_size: NA
d_call: NA
cdr3_nt: TGTGCCAGCAGCCCTCCGACCGGGGGCACAGATACGCAGTATTTT
cdr3_aa: CASSPPTGGTDTQYF

j_call: TRBJ1-4
v_call: TRBV5-1
clone_size: NA
d_call: TRBD1
cdr3_nt: TGCGCCAGCAGCATACAGGGGGGTAATGAAAAACTGTTTTTT
cdr3_aa: CASSIQGGNEKLFF

j_call: TRBJ1-2
v_call: TRBV7-2
clone_size: many
d_call: NA
cdr3_nt: TGTGCCAGCAGCCATTCGAACTATGGCTACACCTTC
cdr3_aa: CASSHSNYGYTF

j_call: TRBJ2-6
v_call: TRBV9
clone_size: few
d_call: NA
cdr3_nt: TGTGCCAGCAGCGTGGTTTCTGGGGCCAACGTCCTGACTTTC
cdr3_aa: CASSVVSGANVLTF

j_call: TRBJ2-3
v_call: TRBV7-2
clone_size: NA
d_call: NA
cdr3_nt: TGTGCCAGCAGTTCTAAACGCACTCCAGATACGCAGTATTTT
cdr3_aa: CASSSKRTPDTQYF

j_call: TRBJ1-3
v_call: TRBV6-6
clone_size: NA
d_call: NA
cdr3_nt: TGTGCCAGCAGTTCCTCTAGGGGCAGGCCAAGGTTTGGAAACACCATATATTTT
cdr3_aa: CASSSSRGRPRFGNTIYF

j_call: TRBJ2-1
v_call: TRBV3-1
clone_size: few
d_call: NA
cdr3_nt: TGTGCCAGCAGCCAAGCGCCAGTCGGGCAGGGGAGCTCCTACAATGAGCAGTTCTTC
cdr3_aa: CASSQAPVGQGSSYNEQFF

j_call: TRBJ2-1
v_call: TRBV4-3
clone_size: NA
d_call: TRBD2
cdr3_nt: TGCGCCAGCAGCCAAGCGACTTCGTTAGCGGGGGGGACTGAGCAGTTCTTC
cdr3_aa: CASSQATSLAGGTEQFF

j_call: TRBJ2-3
v_call: TRBV20-1
clone_size: NA
d_call: NA
cdr3_nt: TGCAGTGCTAGAGTACTCGGAGATACGCAGTATTTT
cdr3_aa: CSARVLGDTQYF

j_call: TRBJ2-7
v_call: TRBV4-1
clone_size: many
d_call: NA
cdr3_nt: TGCGCCAGCAGCCAGGTTTACAGGGAGACCTACGAGCAGTACTTC
cdr3_aa: CASSQVYRETYEQYF

j_call: TRBJ2-1
v_call: TRBV29-1
clone_size: few
d_call: NA
cdr3_nt: TGCAGCGTTGAGGTCTACCACTACAATGAGCAGTTCTTC
cdr3_aa: CSVEVYHYNEQFF

j_call: TRBJ1-1
v_call: TRBV5-4
clone_size: few
d_call: NA
cdr3_nt: TGTGCCAGCAGCCTCCCGACTACTGGGCAGAACACTGAAGCTTTCTTT
cdr3_aa: CASSLPTTGQNTEAFF

j_call: TRBJ2-7
v_call: TRBV7-3
clone_size: NA
d_call: TRBD1
cdr3_nt: TGTGCCAGCAGCTTGGGCACAGGGGTCGGGTACGAGCAGTACTTC
cdr3_aa: CASSLGTGVGYEQYF

j_call: TRBJ2-1
v_call: TRBV24-1
clone_size: many
d_call: NA
cdr3_nt: TGTGCCACCAGTGATTCTCAGAGCTCCTACAATGAGCAGTTCTTC
cdr3_aa: CATSDSQSSYNEQFF

j_call: TRBJ2-5
v_call: TRBV5-1
clone_size: many
d_call: NA
cdr3_nt: TGCGCCAGCAGCTTGGTATCCAGAAAGGGACAAGAGACCCAGTACTTC
cdr3_aa: CASSLVSRKGQETQYF

j_call: TRBJ2-5
v_call: TRBV4-2
clone_size: many
d_call: NA
cdr3_nt: TGTGCCAGCAGCCAAGATTATATGAGGCGGCAAGAGACCCAGTACTTC
cdr3_aa: CASSQDYMRRQETQYF

j_call: TRBJ2-2
v_call: TRBV5-1
clone_size: many
d_call: NA
cdr3_nt: TGCGCCAGCAGCTTTGACTCCACCGGGGAGCTGTTTTTT
cdr3_aa: CASSFDSTGELFF

j_call: TRBJ2-3
v_call: TRBV4-2
clone_size: NA
d_call: TRBD2
cdr3_nt: TGTGCCAGCAGCCAAGAGGGCGGGGGAATCACAGATACGCAGTATTTT
cdr3_aa: CASSQEGGGITDTQYF

j_call: TRBJ2-3
v_call: TRBV29-1
clone_size: NA
d_call: NA
cdr3_nt: TGCAGCGTTGACTCTACAGATACGCAGTATTTT
cdr3_aa: CSVDSTDTQYF

j_call: TRBJ1-4
v_call: TRBV7-3
clone_size: NA
d_call: NA
cdr3_nt: TGTGCCAGCAGTCGTTCCGGTCCCCAATCTGCGAATGAAAAACTGTTTTTT
cdr3_aa: CASSRSGPQSANEKLFF

j_call: TRBJ2-5
v_call: TRBV7-2
clone_size: NA
d_call: NA
cdr3_nt: TGTGCCAGCAGCCTAAACAGGGTGAGGGAGACCCAGTACTTC
cdr3_aa: CASSLNRVRETQYF

j_call: TRBJ2-7
v_call: TRBV6-6
clone_size: few
d_call: NA
cdr3_nt: TGTGCCAGCAGGAAGACAGGAGAGCGCTACGAGCAGTACTTC
cdr3_aa: CASRKTGERYEQYF

j_call: TRBJ2-3
v_call: TRBV7-3
clone_size: many
d_call: NA
cdr3_nt: TGTGCCAGCAGCTTAGATGAGGTCACTAGCACAGATACGCAGTATTTT
cdr3_aa: CASSLDEVTSTDTQYF

j_call: TRBJ2-5
v_call: TRBV7-9
clone_size: NA
d_call: TRBD2
cdr3_nt: TGTGCCAGCAGCTTAATAGCTAGCGGAGAGACCCAGTACTTC
cdr3_aa: CASSLIASGETQYF

j_call: TRBJ2-1
v_call: TRBV20-1
clone_size: few
d_call: TRBD2
cdr3_nt: TGCAGTGCTAGAGATCTTTCTAGCGGGGCCTACAATGAGCAGTTCTTC
cdr3_aa: CSARDLSSGAYNEQFF

j_call: TRBJ2-1
v_call: TRBV19
clone_size: once
d_call: TRBD2
cdr3_nt: TGTGCCAGTAGTGTGGGACTAGCGGGGCCCTACAATGAGCAGTTCTTC
cdr3_aa: CASSVGLAGPYNEQFF

j_call: TRBJ1-5
v_call: TRBV6-2/TRBV6-3
clone_size: few
d_call: NA
cdr3_nt: TGTGCCAGCAGCCCCGCCCGTACAGTATATAGCAATCAGCCCCAGCATTTT
cdr3_aa: CASSPARTVYSNQPQHF

j_call: TRBJ2-2
v_call: TRBV4-3
clone_size: few
d_call: NA
cdr3_nt: TGCGCCAGCAGCCCATACCGGAGGGGTGTGTGGGTCGCCGGGGAGCTGTTTTTT
cdr3_aa: CASSPYRRGVWVAGELFF

j_call: TRBJ1-1
v_call: TRBV30
clone_size: few
d_call: NA
cdr3_nt: TGTGCCTGGAGGAGACAGCTGAACACTGAAGCTTTCTTT
cdr3_aa: CAWRRQLNTEAFF